The clone carrying this T cell receptor beta chain turned up a few times. Investigators reverse transcribed all isolated RNA, so they sequenced expressed TCRB transcripts. A few million reads, on average, came from each naive, central memory and regulatory T cell sample. Libraries were prepared by immunoSEQ multiplex PCR; TCRdb keeps only in-frame clonotypes and omits some of them. The sample has 970,000 or so clones, roughly 15% seen once. CDR1 is SGHAT, CDR2 FQNNGV, per germline. Germline trimming cut 2 bases from V and 13 bases from J; bases unmatched to any gene: 13. The CDR3 length is 16 residues. The sample originates from a study of beta chain features in type 1 diabetes. Blood was drawn once from each donor into heparinised tubes. The draws averaged around 120 mL. CD4+ naive, central memory, regulatory and stem cell-like memory subsets were isolated by sorting on CD45RO/CCR7/CD25/CD127/CD95/CD27.

The V call is TRBV11-2, the J call TRBJ2-7; 14 bases are shared with TRBD2. This receptor was taken from a woman aged 18-35 years in good health. Sequencing was carried out using naive CD4+ T cells from blood. The CDR3 DNA reads as TGTGCCAGCAGCTTATGGAGGCCCGAGGGACTAGCGGGAGTTTACTTC. Translating it yields CASSLWRPEGLAGVYF.